The 13 T cell receptor beta chains below come from one sample, sequenced in a study of T cell responses to AZD1222 COVID-19 vaccine. Here immunoSEQ multiplex PCR was the method, and the copy in TCRdb shows in-frame clones only, minus some. The sample consists of tens of thousands of clones, 81% of them appearing once. The specimen was peripheral blood, collected 28 days after the second AZD1222 dose. These receptors all come from an adult who received the AZD1222 COVID-19 vaccine.

This clone has a single count. V is TRBV5-1 and J is TRBJ2-3; D possibly matches TRBD1 or TRBD2 (6 bases each). The CDR3 contains 15 residues. Germline CDR1 reads SGHRS; CDR2 reads YFSETQ. Between the trimmed V and J ends, which lost 2 bases and 0 bases, there was a span of 10 bases. As DNA, the CDR3 is TGCGCCAGCAGCTTCTGGGGGGCAAGCACAGATACGCAGTATTTT. This codes for CASSFWGASTDTQYF.

The rearrangement uses TRBV5-1 and TRBJ2-2, with D possibly matching TRBD2 (5 bases). V lost 4 bases to trimming and J lost 0 bases, with 13 bases between them. Germline V gene lookup returns CDR1 SGHRS and CDR2 YFSETQ. The CDR3 runs 16 residues. The CDR3 region has the DNA TGCGCCAGCAGCCCGCGAGGGCGGGCGAACACCGGGGAGCTGTTTTTT. Amino acid sequence: CASSPRGRANTGELFF.

With respect to this clone: At one end the junction does not follow the germline gene, possibly because of a read error. V is TRBV12-3 or TRBV12-4 and J is TRBJ2-4, with 7 bases matching TRBD2. CDR3 length: 13 amino acids. The CDR3 nucleotides read TGTGCCAGCACTTTAGGGGAGGGGAACATTCAGTACTTC. It codes for CASTLGEGNIQYF.

This clone showed up just once. V and J are TRBV19 and TRBJ1-3; D possibly corresponds to TRBD1 (6 bases). V was trimmed by 6 bases and J by 2 bases, leaving 11 bases between them. This CDR3 has 14 residues. Germline V gives CDR1 LNHDA, CDR2 SQIVND (reference sequence). The CDR3 bases are TGTGCCAGTAGGGCAGGGGCGACTGGAAACACCATATATTTT. Protein product: CASRAGATGNTIYF.

The J gene is TRBJ1-2, the V gene TRBV2; 7 bases line up with TRBD1. Germline V gives CDR1 SNHLY, CDR2 FYNNEI. V lost 6 bases, J lost 4 bases, and 5 bases stayed unmatched. The CDR3 runs 13 residues. The CDR3 sequence is CASSTGVFYGYTF. Here the CDR3 DNA reads TGTGCCAGCAGCACAGGGGTCTTCTATGGCTACACCTTC.

The chain couples TRBV7-2 to TRBJ2-3; 7 bases match TRBD1. CDR1 is SGHTA and CDR2 is FQGNSA in the germline V gene. This CDR3 spans 15 amino acids. The V segment lost 4 bases and the J segment 4 bases; nucleotides outside the gene matches: 8. CDR3 nucleotides: TGTGCCAGCAGCTCCCGGACAGGCGCGTCAGATACGCAGTATTTT. Translated: CASSSRTGASDTQYF.

This chain links TRBV19 with TRBJ2-1; 11 bases map to TRBD1. The CDR3 consists of 15 residues. Germline values: CDR1 LNHDA, CDR2 SQIVND (reference sequence). V lost 2 bases and J lost 7; bases outside the gene matches: 4. The CDR3 is CASSILDRGRNEQFF. The CDR3 nucleotides are TGTGCCAGTAGTATATTGGACAGGGGGCGGAATGAGCAGTTCTTC.

This rearrangement joins TRBV2 to TRBJ2-4, with 11 bases matching TRBD2. The V gene end was trimmed by 3 bases and the J gene end by 6 bases; junction bases not matched to a gene: 4. Germline V gene data show CDR1 as SNHLY and CDR2 as FYNNEI. The CDR3 is 15 amino acids. The CDR3 reads CASSELAGGRNIQYF. DNA for the CDR3: TGTGCCAGCAGTGAGCTAGCGGGGGGAAGAAACATTCAGTACTTC.

This chain uses TRBV23-1 with TRBJ1-5, with D unclear. TRBV23-1 is labeled an ORF, and its function is uncertain. Trimming pared 11 bases from V and 5 bases from J, leaving 19 bases between. This CDR3 has 14 residues. CDR3 loop: CARVCGWEDQPQHF. The CDR3, as DNA: TGCGCCCGAGTTTGCGGGTGGGAAGATCAGCCCCAGCATTTT.

The rearrangement links TRBV5-6 to TRBJ2-1; TRBD2 agrees at 10 bases. Looked up from germline, CDR1 is SGHDT and CDR2 is YYEEEE. The V gene end was trimmed by 4 bases and the J gene end by 7 bases; junction bases not matched to a gene: 8. This CDR3 is built from 15 residues. The CDR3 coding sequence is TGTGCCAGCAGCCCGGGACTAGCGCCCCAGAATGAGCAGTTCTTC. Its protein is CASSPGLAPQNEQFF.

V and J are TRBV18 and TRBJ2-4; 7 positions agree with TRBD2. The germline CDR1 and CDR2 sequences are KGHSH and LQKENI. This CDR3 comprises 20 residues. V was clipped by 2 bases and J by 0 bases; unmatched bases: 16. The CDR3 loop is CASSPRTLSTGRVAKNIQYF. Written as DNA, the CDR3 is TGTGCCAGCTCACCAAGGACTCTAAGCACGGGGAGGGTAGCCAAAAACATTCAGTACTTC.

V is TRBV7-9 and J is TRBJ2-6, with TRBD2 matching over 11 bases. This CDR3 is built from 18 residues. Germline CDR1 and CDR2: SEHNR and FQNEAQ (reference sequence). V lost 4 bases to trimming and J lost 0 bases; unmatched junction nucleotides: 5. CDR3: CASSSGLAAFSGANVLTF. In DNA form, the CDR3 reads TGTGCCAGCAGCTCGGGACTAGCGGCCTTCTCTGGGGCCAACGTCCTGACTTTC.

The chain couples TRBV6-6 to TRBJ1-1; possible D gene TRBD1, 5 bases. This CDR3 has 13 amino acids. The V and J ends lost 5 bases and 5 bases respectively, with 12 bases between them. In germline, CDR1 is MNHNY, CDR2 SVGAGI (reference sequence). The CDR3 DNA follows: TGTGCCAGCAGTGCCAGGGAGGGGACTGAAGCTTTCTTT. Its translation is CASSAREGTEAFF.